Listed below are T cell receptor beta chains from one sample, sequenced in a study of shared clonotypes between healthy human individuals. Generated by immunoSEQ multiplex PCR, the TCRdb table keeps only in-frame clones and is missing some. The data contain fewer than 850,000 clones, about 92% of them singletons. Material: memory CD8+ T cells from PBMCs. These receptor sequences come from a man between 18 and 29 years old in good health. Some clones in this sample may be carry-over from other donors' samples. The CDR3 runs from the conserved cysteine through the conserved F or W. A D gene is named only where the DNA matches it firmly. Rows give clone size only sometimes, using once, few, many, or a class for an expanded clone.

V	D	J	size	CDR3	DNA
TRBV7-6	.	TRBJ2-7	.	CASTPGPYTYEQYF	TGTGCCAGCACCCCGGGACCTTATACCTACGAGCAGTACTTC
TRBV13	TRBD2	TRBJ2-5	.	CASSPQPGTSGSLQETQYF	TGTGCCAGCAGCCCACAACCCGGGACTAGCGGGAGCCTACAAGAGACCCAGTACTTC
TRBV28	.	TRBJ2-5	.	CASRNRDQEPETQYF	TGTGCCAGCAGAAACCGGGACCAGGAGCCAGAGACCCAGTACTTC
TRBV27	.	TRBJ2-2	.	CASTPRGTGELFF	TGTGCCAGCACCCCGAGGGGCACCGGGGAGCTGTTTTTT
TRBV5-8	TRBD1	TRBJ2-5	.	CASSQRRDSQETQYF	TGTGCCAGCAGCCAACGCCGGGACAGCCAAGAGACCCAGTACTTC
TRBV9	TRBD2	TRBJ2-3	.	CASSDLAGEVTDTQYF	TGTGCCAGCAGCGATCTAGCGGGAGAGGTTACAGATACGCAGTATTTT
TRBV13	TRBD1	TRBJ1-2	.	CASSSATGDYGYTF	TGTGCCAGCAGCTCCGCAACAGGGGACTATGGCTACACCTTC
TRBV9	.	TRBJ2-2	.	CASSVGRVLHSNGELFF	TGTGCCAGCAGCGTAGGGCGCGTATTACACTCGAACGGGGAGCTGTTTTTT
TRBV7-3	TRBD2	TRBJ2-3	.	CASSPGELAGSGDTQYF	TGTGCCAGCAGCCCCGGGGAGCTAGCGGGATCAGGCGATACGCAGTATTTT
TRBV9	.	TRBJ2-2	.	CASSLKVGELFF	TGTGCCAGCTCCCTCAAGGTCGGGGAGCTGTTTTTT
TRBV28	TRBD1	TRBJ2-3	.	CASSLEWTGSTDTQYF	TGTGCCAGCAGTTTAGAGTGGACAGGGAGCACAGATACGCAGTATTTT
TRBV5-1	.	TRBJ2-7	.	CASSLDAGNYEQYF	TGCGCCAGCAGCTTGGATGCTGGGAACTACGAGCAGTACTTC
TRBV10-3	TRBD1	TRBJ2-7	.	CAISEAGQGWEQYF	TGTGCCATCAGTGAGGCCGGACAGGGTTGGGAGCAGTACTTC
TRBV5-1	TRBD1	TRBJ1-3	.	CASSLDYVQGRGNTIYF	TGCGCCAGCAGCTTGGATTATGTACAGGGGAGAGGAAACACCATATATTTT
TRBV30	.	TRBJ1-1	few	CAWIPARAYTEAFF	TGTGCCTGGATTCCTGCCAGGGCCTACACTGAAGCTTTCTTT
TRBV7-9	TRBD1	TRBJ2-1	.	CASSTGTGGNEQFF	TGTGCCAGCAGCACCGGGACAGGGGGCAATGAGCAGTTCTTC
TRBV2	.	TRBJ1-4	.	CASYPGRINEKLFF	TGTGCCAGCTACCCGGGACGGATTAATGAAAAACTGTTTTTT
TRBV7-3	TRBD2	TRBJ2-7	.	CASSWTSGSSYEQYF	TGTGCCAGCAGCTGGACTAGCGGGAGCTCCTACGAGCAGTACTTC
TRBV9	TRBD1	TRBJ1-2	.	CASSVAGQGHGYTF	TGTGCCAGCAGCGTAGCTGGACAGGGGCATGGCTACACCTTC
TRBV7-6	TRBD1	TRBJ1-1	.	CASSLDQGGSGEAFF	TGTGCCAGCAGCTTAGACCAGGGGGGGTCCGGTGAAGCTTTCTTT
TRBV28	TRBD1	TRBJ1-2	.	CASSTRQGVNGYTF	TGTGCCAGCAGTACCAGACAGGGGGTAAATGGCTACACCTTC
TRBV30	.	TRBJ2-5	.	CAWSDGLGETQYF	TGTGCCTGGAGTGATGGACTGGGGGAGACCCAGTACTTC
TRBV27	.	TRBJ2-3	.	CASSLEGVDTQYF	TGTGCCAGCAGCCTGGAAGGGGTAGATACGCAGTATTTT
TRBV7-9	.	TRBJ2-2	.	CASSPEGNTGELFF	TGTGCCAGCAGCCCAGAAGGGAACACCGGGGAGCTGTTTTTT
TRBV9	TRBD1	TRBJ1-2	once	CASSVYGRGNYGYTF	TGTGCCAGCAGCGTATATGGCAGGGGGAACTATGGCTACACCTTC
TRBV7-3	TRBD1	TRBJ2-1	.	CASSPGQGSYEQFF	TGTGCCAGCAGCCCGGGACAGGGTTCATACGAGCAGTTCTTC
TRBV2	.	TRBJ2-5	.	CASSLPGRSRWETQYF	TGTGCCAGCAGTCTCCCTGGGAGGTCGCGATGGGAGACCCAGTACTTC
TRBV27	.	TRBJ1-2	once	CASSYRGVGYTF	TGTGCCAGCAGTTATAGGGGGGTGGGCTACACCTTC